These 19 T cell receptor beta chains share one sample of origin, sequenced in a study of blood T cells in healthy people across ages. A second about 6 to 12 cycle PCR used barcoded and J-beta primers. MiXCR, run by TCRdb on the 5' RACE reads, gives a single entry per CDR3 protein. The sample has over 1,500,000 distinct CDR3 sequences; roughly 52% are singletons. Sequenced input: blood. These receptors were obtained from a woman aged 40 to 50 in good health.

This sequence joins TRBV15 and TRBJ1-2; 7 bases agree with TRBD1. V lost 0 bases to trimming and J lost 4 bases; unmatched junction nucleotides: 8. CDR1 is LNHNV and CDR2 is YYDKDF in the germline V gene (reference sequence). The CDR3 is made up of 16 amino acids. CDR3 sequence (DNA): TGTGCCACCAGCAGAGATGCTGACAGGGCAAGCTATGGCTACACCTTC. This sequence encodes CATSRDADRASYGYTF.

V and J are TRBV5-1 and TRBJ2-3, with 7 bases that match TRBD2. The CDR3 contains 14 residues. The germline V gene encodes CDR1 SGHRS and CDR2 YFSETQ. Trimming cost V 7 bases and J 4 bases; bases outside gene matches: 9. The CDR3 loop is CASELRGSSDTQYF. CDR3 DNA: TGCGCCAGCGAGTTGCGGGGGAGCTCAGATACGCAGTATTTT.

CDR3 protein: CASSLNVDRSPLHF. The CDR3 region has the DNA TGTGCCAGCAGTCTAAACGTGGACCGTTCACCCCTCCACTTT. The chain joins TRBV28 to TRBJ1-6; D remains ambiguous. This CDR3 is built from 14 residues. Germline V lookup: CDR1 MDHEN, CDR2 SYDVKM. Deletions cut 5 bases from V and 9 bases from J, with 14 bases between.

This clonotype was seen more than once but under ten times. DNA of the CDR3: TGCAGCTTCCCCACTGGGACAGGGGGCTTCAATGAGCAGTTCTTC. Its protein product is CSFPTGTGGFNEQFF. V usage is TRBV29-1 and J usage is TRBJ2-1, with 12 bases identical to TRBD1. Trimming removed 8 bases from V and 6 bases from J; junction bases left unmatched: 11. The CDR3 length is 15 residues. Germline V CDR1 and CDR2: SQVTM, ANQGSEA.

CDR3 loop: CASSRLAGDSYEQYF. DNA for the CDR3: TGTGCCAGCAGCCGACTAGCGGGGGACTCCTACGAGCAGTACTTC. The chain recombines TRBV27 with TRBJ2-7, with 12 bases identical to TRBD2. The CDR3 extends over 15 amino acids. V lost 6 bases, J lost 0 bases, and 3 bases stayed unmatched. Germline V gene lookup returns CDR1 MNHEY and CDR2 SMNVEV (reference sequence).

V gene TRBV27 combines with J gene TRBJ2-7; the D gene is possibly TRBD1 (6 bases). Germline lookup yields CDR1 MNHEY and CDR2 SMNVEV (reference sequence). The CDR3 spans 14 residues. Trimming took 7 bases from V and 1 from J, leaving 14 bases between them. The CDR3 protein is CASTKQGRSYEQYF. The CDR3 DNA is TGTGCCAGCACCAAACAGGGCCGATCCTACGAGCAGTACTTC.

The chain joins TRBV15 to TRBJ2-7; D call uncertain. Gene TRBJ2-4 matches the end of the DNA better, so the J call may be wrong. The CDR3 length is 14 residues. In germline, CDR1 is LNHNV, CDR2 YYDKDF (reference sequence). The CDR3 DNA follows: TGTGCCACCAGCGGAAGCTTAGCCAAAAACATTCAGTACTTC. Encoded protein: CATSGSLAKNIQYF.

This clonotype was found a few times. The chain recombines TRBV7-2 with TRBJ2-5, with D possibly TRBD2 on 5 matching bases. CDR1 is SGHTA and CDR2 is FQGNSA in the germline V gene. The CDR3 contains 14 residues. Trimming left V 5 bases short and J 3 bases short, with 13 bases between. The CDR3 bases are TGTGCCAGCAGCCCCCAGACCGGGAAAGAGACCCAGTACTTC. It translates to CASSPQTGKETQYF.

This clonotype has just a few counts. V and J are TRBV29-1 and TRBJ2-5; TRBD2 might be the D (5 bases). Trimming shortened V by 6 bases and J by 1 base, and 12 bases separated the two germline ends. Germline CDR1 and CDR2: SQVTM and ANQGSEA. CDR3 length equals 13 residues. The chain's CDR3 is CSVANRGQETQYF. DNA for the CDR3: TGCAGCGTGGCTAACCGGGGCCAAGAGACCCAGTACTTC.

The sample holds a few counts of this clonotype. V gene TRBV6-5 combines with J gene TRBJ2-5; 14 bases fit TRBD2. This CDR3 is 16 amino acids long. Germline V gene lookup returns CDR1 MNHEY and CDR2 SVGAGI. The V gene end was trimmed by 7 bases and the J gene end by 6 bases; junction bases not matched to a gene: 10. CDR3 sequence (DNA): TGTGCCAGCACCTACAGACTAGCGGGGGGGGAAAAGACCCAGTACTTC. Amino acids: CASTYRLAGGEKTQYF.

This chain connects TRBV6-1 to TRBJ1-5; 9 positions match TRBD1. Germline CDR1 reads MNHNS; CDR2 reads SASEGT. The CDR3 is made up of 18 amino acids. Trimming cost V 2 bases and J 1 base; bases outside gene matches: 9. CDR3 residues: CASSELGTGYWSNQPQHF. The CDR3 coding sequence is TGTGCCAGCAGTGAACTAGGGACAGGGTATTGGAGCAATCAGCCCCAGCATTTT.

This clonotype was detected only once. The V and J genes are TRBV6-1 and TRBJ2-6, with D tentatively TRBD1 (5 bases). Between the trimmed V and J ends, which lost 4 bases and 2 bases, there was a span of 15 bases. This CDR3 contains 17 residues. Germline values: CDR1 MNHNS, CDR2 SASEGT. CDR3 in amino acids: CASSVAGQSPGANVLTF. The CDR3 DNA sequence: TGTGCCAGCAGTGTCGCAGGGCAAAGTCCTGGGGCCAACGTCCTGACTTTC.

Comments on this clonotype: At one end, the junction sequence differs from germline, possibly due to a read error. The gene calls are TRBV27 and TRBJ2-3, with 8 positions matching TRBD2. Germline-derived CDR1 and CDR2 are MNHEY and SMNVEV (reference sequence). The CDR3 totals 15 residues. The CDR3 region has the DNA TGTGCCGGCAGTTCCCGGGGGGGTCGCGAAGATACGCAGTATTTT. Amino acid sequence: CAGSSRGGREDTQYF.

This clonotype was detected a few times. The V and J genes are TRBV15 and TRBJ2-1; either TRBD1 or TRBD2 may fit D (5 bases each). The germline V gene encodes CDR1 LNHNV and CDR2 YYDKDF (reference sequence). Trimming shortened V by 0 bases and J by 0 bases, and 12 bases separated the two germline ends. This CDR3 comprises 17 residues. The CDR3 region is CATSRDRGVGSYNEQFF. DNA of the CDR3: TGTGCCACCAGCAGAGATCGAGGGGTAGGCTCCTACAATGAGCAGTTCTTC.

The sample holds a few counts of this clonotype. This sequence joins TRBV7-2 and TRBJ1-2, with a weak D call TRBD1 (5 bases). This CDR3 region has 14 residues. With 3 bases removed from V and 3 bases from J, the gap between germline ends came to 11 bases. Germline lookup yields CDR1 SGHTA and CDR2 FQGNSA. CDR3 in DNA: TGTGCCAGCAGCTTTGACAGTGGAGACTATGGCTACACCTTC. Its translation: CASSFDSGDYGYTF.

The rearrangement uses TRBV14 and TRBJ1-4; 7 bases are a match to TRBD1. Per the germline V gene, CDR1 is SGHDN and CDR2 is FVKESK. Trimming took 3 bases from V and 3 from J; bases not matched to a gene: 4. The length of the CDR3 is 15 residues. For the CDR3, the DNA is TGTGCCAGCAGCCATGACAGGGTGGCTAATGAAAAACTGTTTTTT. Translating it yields CASSHDRVANEKLFF. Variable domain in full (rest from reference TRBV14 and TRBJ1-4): EAGVTQFPSHSVIEKGQTVTLRCDPISGHDNLYWYRRVMGKEIKFLLHFVKESKQDESGMPNNRFLAERTGGTYSTLKVQPAELEDSGVYFCASSHDRVANEKLFFGSGTQLSVL.

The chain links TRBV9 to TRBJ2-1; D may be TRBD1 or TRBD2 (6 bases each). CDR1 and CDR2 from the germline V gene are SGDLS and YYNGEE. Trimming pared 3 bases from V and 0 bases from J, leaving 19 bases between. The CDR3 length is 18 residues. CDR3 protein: CASSGGAGSISSYNEQFF. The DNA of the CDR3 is TGTGCCAGCAGCGGGGGGGCAGGAAGCATTAGCTCCTACAATGAGCAGTTCTTC.

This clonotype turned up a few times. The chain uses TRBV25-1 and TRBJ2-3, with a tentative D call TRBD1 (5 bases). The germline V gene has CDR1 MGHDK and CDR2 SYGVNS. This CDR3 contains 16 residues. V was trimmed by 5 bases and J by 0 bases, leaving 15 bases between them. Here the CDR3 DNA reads TGTGCCAGCAGTAAAAACAGGCGTGGGAGCACAGATACGCAGTATTTT. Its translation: CASSKNRRGSTDTQYF. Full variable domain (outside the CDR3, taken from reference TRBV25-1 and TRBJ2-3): EADIYQTPRYLVIGTGKKITLECSQTMGHDKMYWYQQDPGMELHLIHYSYGVNSTEKGDLSSESTVSRIRTEHFPLTLESARPSHTSQYLCASSKNRRGSTDTQYFGPGTRLTVL.

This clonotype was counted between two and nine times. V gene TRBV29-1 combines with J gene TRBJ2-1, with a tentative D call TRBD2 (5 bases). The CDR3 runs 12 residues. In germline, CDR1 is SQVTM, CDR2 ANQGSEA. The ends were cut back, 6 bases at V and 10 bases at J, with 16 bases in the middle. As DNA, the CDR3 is TGCAGCGTCCCCGGAGGAGGATGGGAGCAGTTCTTC. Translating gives CSVPGGGWEQFF.